This T cell receptor (beta chain) was profiled in a study of early T cells in non-severe SARS-CoV-2 infection. Whole-study context: From unsorted whole blood, bulk RNA was sequenced, and the chains remained unpaired.

The CDR3 spans 15 residues. As regards this clonotype: Its antigen is as yet unknown.

Individual cDNA molecules were tagged with unique molecular identifiers. Each CDR3 protein gets one entry after TCRdb re-called the 5' RACE reads with MiXCR. The data show about 56,000 distinct CDR3 sequences, about 16% seen once. Study-wide points: CD4 and private specificities were missed by VDJdb matching, which favored anti-spike CD8 responses.

This sequence was found in an adult who was a healthcare worker with PCR-confirmed SARS-CoV-2 infection or an uninfected control (not recorded which). The rearrangement uses TRBV21-1 and TRBJ2-7; the table's D call of TRBD2 was not tested on the DNA. TRBV21-1 is noted as a pseudogene. The sample consisted of whole blood, taken at baseline. CDR3 nucleotides: TGTGCCAGCAGCACTCTGCGGGAGGAATGCTACGAGCAGTACTTC. Residues: CASSTLREECYEQYF.